This TCR beta chain was captured by sequencing in a study of identical twins. Overall study results and limits: A lower insertion count was a feature of abundant cord blood beta clonotypes, with no such feature in memory repertoires.

Only a few counts were recorded for this clonotype. Its antigen remains unidentified. The germline CDR1 and CDR2 sequences are DFQATT and SNEGSKA (reference sequence). This CDR3 contains 14 residues. The trim removed 4 bases at V and 14 bases at J, leaving 13 bases unmatched. Template switching (which added a universal primer site) was used, and cDNA carried unique molecular identifiers. TCRdb passed the 5' RACE reads through MiXCR, listing each CDR3 protein once. The sample lists 200,000 to 300,000 distinct CDR3 sequences, roughly 7% occurring once. The same sample was also studied in work on yellow fever vaccine responses in identical twins.

Sample: memory (CD45RO+) T cells sorted from blood. This chain links TRBV20-1 with TRBJ1-6; 8 nucleotides line up with TRBD1. The clonotype originates from a young woman in good health. CDR3 DNA sequence: TGCAGTGCTACCGACAGGGGCCCCGTGGGGGCCCTCCACTTT. Its translation is CSATDRGPVGALHF.